There are a few counts of the clone carrying this TCR beta chain. Its antigen is as yet unknown. Per the original data handling: The study built a papillary thyroid cancer distant-metastasis classifier from CDR3 differences across clinicopathological groups. MiXCR was used by TCRdb to re-call the PCR reads. The V and J calls, along with clone size, are taken from TCRdb and not from the paper's own processing. Of tens of thousands of clones listed, roughly 22% are singletons. This sample is part of a study of metastatic and nonmetastatic thyroid tumors. At the level of the study: Patients with malignant and benign thyroid disease provided blood and tumor or nodule tissue, whose repertoires were compared.

All patients were treatment-naive before thyroid surgery. This CDR3 has 15 residues. V lost 5 bases, J lost 3 bases, and 6 bases stayed unmatched. The germline V gene has CDR1 MDHEN and CDR2 SYDVKM. Study-wide results and caveats: Significantly higher TCR beta diversity was reportedly seen in malignant thyroid tumors than benign nodules, in blood and tumor.

The source is a female donor with papillary thyroid cancer or a benign thyroid nodule (not recorded which). Some clones in this sample may be carry-over from other donors' samples. The source material was adjacent normal tissue. The chain carries TRBV28 and TRBJ2-3, with 9 bases aligning to TRBD1. The CDR3 region has the DNA TGTGCCAGCAGTCCTGGGACAGGGAGGACAGATACGCAGTATTTT. Residues: CASSPGTGRTDTQYF.